These 27 T cell receptor beta chains originate from one sample sequenced in a study of cytomegalovirus exposure and HLA in healthy donors. Clones were read by immunoSEQ multiplex PCR, and TCRdb kept only the in-frame ones, dropping some. This table has roughly 150,000 clones, roughly 91% appearing once. The specimen sequenced was PBMCs. These receptors were taken from a woman between 18 and 29 years old in good health and CMV-seropositive.

The gene calls are TRBV7-8 and TRBJ2-2; D gene ambiguous. V lost 1 base and J 2 bases, leaving 20 bases between the germline ends. CDR1 and CDR2 (germline): SGHVS, FQNEAQ. This CDR3 is 19 amino acids long. The CDR3 DNA reads TGTGCCAGCAGCTTAGGTCGCCCTAGGTTTAACAATAACACCGGGGAGCTGTTTTTT. It yields the protein CASSLGRPRFNNNTGELFF.

V usage is TRBV5-1 and J usage is TRBJ2-7, with D maybe TRBD1 (5 bases). In germline, CDR1 is SGHRS, CDR2 YFSETQ. The CDR3 has 14 residues. V lost 4 bases and J lost 3, with 14 bases in between. This CDR3 reads CASSAAPGNYEQYF. CDR3 nucleotide sequence: TGCGCCAGCAGCGCGGCCCCAGGGAACTACGAGCAGTACTTC.

The chain has TRBV6-6 and TRBJ2-1, with D possibly matching TRBD2 (5 bases). The CDR3 consists of 14 residues. Trimming removed 2 bases from V and 7 bases from J, with 12 bases in between. The germline V gene has CDR1 MNHNY and CDR2 SVGAGI (reference sequence). The CDR3 spells CASSYGVALNEQFF. The CDR3 coding sequence is TGTGCCAGCAGTTACGGGGTAGCGCTGAATGAGCAGTTCTTC.

The genes are TRBV2 and TRBJ1-1; D gene unclear. The CDR3 contains 13 residues. V lost 3 bases and J 0 bases, leaving 5 bases between the germline ends. Germline-derived CDR1 and CDR2 are SNHLY and FYNNEI. The CDR3 loop is CASSDTVNTEAFF. The CDR3 DNA sequence: TGTGCCAGCAGTGACACAGTGAACACTGAAGCTTTCTTT. Variable domain in full (rest from reference TRBV2 and TRBJ1-1): EPEVTQTPSHQVTQMGQEVILRCVPISNHLYFYWYRQILGQKVEFLVSFYNNEISEKSEIFDDQFSVERPDGSNFTLKIRSTKLEDSAMYFCASSDTVNTEAFFGQGTRLTVV.

Here the CDR3 reads CASSGQGAGVSNQPQHF. The CDR3 DNA sequence: TGTGCCAGTAGTGGACAGGGGGCGGGAGTTAGCAATCAGCCCCAGCATTTT. This chain connects TRBV19 to TRBJ1-5; 11 bases agree with TRBD1. The CDR3 is 17 amino acids. Germline CDR1 reads LNHDA; CDR2 reads SQIVND (reference sequence). V shed 5 bases, J shed 0 bases, and the junction held 6 bases outside the gene matches.

The V call is TRBV27, the J call TRBJ2-1; 10 bases align to TRBD2. CDR3 length: 19 amino acids. The junction had 18 bases not matched to a gene; V was cut back by 9 bases and J by 1 base. The germline V gene has CDR1 MNHEY and CDR2 SMNVEV (reference sequence). DNA for the CDR3: TGTGCCAGTCGATTTAACGAGAGGCAGCGGGAGGGATCCTACAATGAGCAGTTCTTC. Protein: CASRFNERQREGSYNEQFF.

This chain links TRBV2 with TRBJ2-7, with TRBD1 identical over 9 bases. CDR1 is SNHLY, CDR2 FYNNEI, per germline. The CDR3 totals 12 residues. The trim removed 6 bases at V and 4 bases at J, leaving 1 base unmatched. This CDR3 is CASRGTGYEQYF. For the CDR3, the DNA is TGTGCCAGCAGGGGGACAGGGTACGAGCAGTACTTC.

The chain recombines TRBV4-1 with TRBJ2-5; 10 positions agree with TRBD1. The ends lost 4 bases at V and 2 bases at J; junction bases unmatched: 7. This CDR3 contains 16 residues. Germline V gene data show CDR1 as MGHRA and CDR2 as YSYEKL. The CDR3 sequence is CASSLRTGGVQETQYF. The CDR3 DNA sequence: TGCGCCAGCAGCCTCAGGACAGGGGGGGTACAAGAGACCCAGTACTTC.

The chain couples TRBV4-3 to TRBJ1-3; D not certain. Trimming took 1 base from V and 0 from J, leaving 16 bases between them. This CDR3 contains 18 residues. Germline V lookup: CDR1 LGHNA, CDR2 YSLEER. CDR3: CASSQGSGTLLSGNTIYF. In nucleotides, the CDR3 is TGCGCCAGCAGCCAAGGCTCAGGCACCTTACTCTCTGGAAACACCATATATTTT.

This chain links TRBV6-6 with TRBJ1-5; 9 bases map to TRBD1. The CDR3 runs 15 residues. V was pared by 2 bases and J by 5 bases, with 4 bases of the junction left unmatched. Germline CDR1 reads MNHNY; CDR2 reads SVGAGI (reference sequence). CDR3 loop: CASSYPRTGDQPQHF. CDR3 coding DNA: TGTGCCAGCAGTTACCCCAGGACAGGGGATCAGCCCCAGCATTTT.

The V gene is TRBV4-1, the J gene TRBJ2-6, with a tentative D call TRBD2 (5 bases). CDR3 length equals 18 residues. V dropped 4 bases and J dropped 0 bases, with 16 bases sitting between them. CDR1 MGHRA and CDR2 YSYEKL come from the germline V gene. The DNA of the CDR3 is TGCGCCAGCAGCCGCCCGCCCGGACTCCTCTCTGGGGCCAACGTCCTGACTTTC. Its protein product is CASSRPPGLLSGANVLTF.

The chain recombines TRBV28 with TRBJ1-3; D gene ambiguous. There are 15 residues in the CDR3. The germline gives CDR1 MDHEN, CDR2 SYDVKM. V was clipped by 4 bases and J by 1 base, with 11 bases between them. The CDR3 here is CASSSGVMSGNTIYF. CDR3 DNA sequence: TGTGCCAGCAGTTCGGGAGTGATGTCTGGAAACACCATATATTTT.

This chain joins TRBV29-1 and TRBJ2-5; 7 bases fit TRBD2. The V gene's germline CDR1 is SQVTM and CDR2 ANQGSEA. The CDR3 length is 14 residues. Losses at the gene ends were 3 bases for V and 1 base for J; bases not matched to a gene: 5. The CDR3 region is CSVDLGGTQETQYF. The CDR3 bases are TGCAGCGTTGATTTGGGGGGGACCCAAGAGACCCAGTACTTC.

The chain combines TRBV7-2 with TRBJ2-7, with 14 bases lining up with TRBD2. The CDR3 length is 17 residues. Germline assignment: CDR1 SGHTA and CDR2 FQGNSA. V shed 1 base and J 7 bases; nucleotides not matched to a gene: 9. CDR3 in DNA: TGTGCCAGCAGCTTAGTAGTGGGACTAGCGGGAGTTAGGGAGCAGTACTTC. Translated: CASSLVVGLAGVREQYF.

This rearrangement joins TRBV7-2 to TRBJ2-7, with TRBD2 matching over 9 bases. This CDR3 spans 15 amino acids. With V trimmed by 4 bases and J by 4 bases, 8 bases remained unmatched. From germline, CDR1 is SGHTA and CDR2 FQGNSA. This CDR3 reads CASSSAVGLAYEQYF. CDR3 nucleotide sequence: TGTGCCAGCAGCTCCGCAGTGGGACTAGCATACGAGCAGTACTTC.

CDR3 amino acids: CASSPRALETQYF. For the CDR3, the DNA is TGTGCCAGCAGCCCGCGGGCCCTAGAGACCCAGTACTTC. The chain links TRBV13 to TRBJ2-5; possible D gene TRBD2, 5 bases. Germline V CDR1 and CDR2: PRHDT, FYEKMQ (reference sequence). The CDR3 length is 13 residues. The V end lost 5 bases, the J end lost 4 bases, and 11 bases lay between the germline ends.

This chain links TRBV6-6 with TRBJ2-2; possibly TRBD1 for D (6 bases). V gave up 11 bases and J gave up 5 bases, with 15 bases separating them. The CDR3 covers 13 residues. CDR1 is MNHNY, CDR2 SVGAGI, per germline (reference sequence). The CDR3 DNA reads as TGTGCCGCAAGGGGGATCGAGACCGGGGAGCTGTTTTTT. Encoded protein: CAARGIETGELFF.

The genes are TRBV5-6 and TRBJ2-7, with TRBD2 matching 8 bases. Germline CDR1 is SGHDT and CDR2 is YYEEEE. With 4 bases clipped from V and 1 base from J, the junction kept 13 bases outside the gene matches. CDR3 size: 17 residues. The CDR3 coding sequence is TGTGCCAGCAGCAGAACCTTGGGGGGACTAGGTTCCTACGAGCAGTACTTC. This translates into CASSRTLGGLGSYEQYF.

This sequence joins TRBV10-3 and TRBJ2-7; possible D gene TRBD1, 5 bases. Trimming took off 0 bases at V and 0 bases at J, with 9 bases between the two ends. The CDR3 loop spans 15 amino acids. Germline-derived CDR1 and CDR2 are ENHRY and SYGVKD. CDR3 in amino acids: CAISESKGNSYEQYF. CDR3 DNA sequence: TGTGCCATCAGTGAGTCGAAGGGGAACTCCTACGAGCAGTACTTC.

This chain connects TRBV28 to TRBJ2-7; D is possibly TRBD2 (6 bases). The CDR3 runs 13 residues. Germline CDR1 MDHEN, CDR2 SYDVKM. V lost 6 bases and J 5 bases, leaving 14 bases between the germline ends. Written as DNA, the CDR3 is TGTGCCAGCAGGGGAGGAGGGCCCCACGAGCAGTACTTC. It translates to CASRGGGPHEQYF.

This rearrangement joins TRBV27 to TRBJ1-5; D is uncertain. This CDR3 region has 15 residues. Trimming shortened V by 2 bases and J by 3 bases, and 11 bases separated the two germline ends. CDR1 and CDR2 (germline): MNHEY, SMNVEV (reference sequence). In nucleotides, the CDR3 is TGTGCCAGCAGTTTAAGTGTGGGCGTCAATCAGCCCCAGCATTTT. Translation: CASSLSVGVNQPQHF.

V is TRBV14 and J is TRBJ2-1, with 10 bases that match TRBD2. Trimming removed 2 bases from V and 7 bases from J; junction bases left unmatched: 5. Per the germline V gene, CDR1 is SGHDN and CDR2 is FVKESK. The CDR3 has 15 residues. CDR3 amino acids: CASSQSGLALNEQFF. The CDR3 nucleotides are TGTGCCAGCAGCCAATCGGGACTAGCGCTAAATGAGCAGTTCTTC.

The count of this clone is one. The J gene is TRBJ1-3, the V gene TRBV6-5; no definite D call. Looked up from germline, CDR1 is MNHEY and CDR2 is SVGAGI. The ends were cut back, 5 bases at V and 3 bases at J, with 11 bases in the middle. There are 14 residues in the CDR3. The CDR3 here is CASSPDQVGNTIYF. CDR3 sequence (DNA): TGTGCCAGCAGTCCGGATCAGGTTGGAAACACCATATATTTT.

This chain uses TRBV29-1 with TRBJ2-7, with TRBD2 as a possible D gene (6 bases). This CDR3 region has 11 residues. V lost 3 bases, J lost 9 bases, and 12 bases lay in between. The germline gives CDR1 SQVTM, CDR2 ANQGSEA. CDR3 DNA sequence: TGCAGCGTTGATTCGGGGGACGGGCAGTACTTC. This translates into CSVDSGDGQYF.

This sequence joins TRBV30 and TRBJ2-3; 11 nucleotides match TRBD1. Germline lookup yields CDR1 GTSNPN and CDR2 SVGIG (reference sequence). The length of the CDR3 is 16 residues. Trimming took 1 base from V and 2 from J; bases not matched to a gene: 5. The CDR3 region is CAWSEGTGGDTDTQYF. CDR3 nucleotide sequence: TGTGCCTGGAGTGAAGGGACAGGGGGAGACACAGATACGCAGTATTTT.

The chain couples TRBV5-1 to TRBJ2-6; 11 nucleotides align to TRBD1. Trimming cost V 4 bases and J 4 bases; bases outside gene matches: 10. Germline CDR1 and CDR2: SGHRS and YFSETQ. This CDR3 region has 18 residues. As DNA, the CDR3 is TGCGCCAGCAGCCGGCCGGGACAGGGGGATTTCGGGGCCAACGTCCTGACTTTC. It is translated as CASSRPGQGDFGANVLTF.

The chain recombines TRBV15 with TRBJ2-7; 14 bases line up with TRBD2. This CDR3 is 16 amino acids long. In germline, CDR1 is LNHNV, CDR2 YYDKDF (reference sequence). With 1 base clipped from V and 3 bases from J, the junction kept 2 bases outside the gene matches. The CDR3 is CATSRAGLAGDYEQYF. The DNA for the CDR3 is TGTGCCACCAGCAGAGCGGGACTAGCGGGGGACTACGAGCAGTACTTC.